This record covers a single T cell receptor (beta chain). The antigen is undetermined. These data are taken from a study of Ad26.COV2.S vaccination and SARS-CoV-2 variants. Whole-study results and caveats: Those who received vaccine or placebo ended up with similar non-spike TCR breadth.

Germline V lookup: CDR1 LNHDA, CDR2 SQIVND (reference sequence). The V end was cut by 4 bases, the J end by 4 bases, with 19 bases between. The CDR3 length is 16 residues. Treatment specified: roughly 18 received Ad26.COV2.S at low or high dose, single or two shots; about 5 received placebo; per-sample allocation not given. Day 63 following the first vaccine or placebo injection was when the samples were taken. Data came from immunoSEQ multiplex PCR; TCRdb stores just in-frame clones and leaves some out. The repertoire holds around 450,000 clones, with approximately 87% as singletons. This clonotype was obtained from a person aged 18-60 years who received the Ad26.COV2.S COVID-19 vaccine or a placebo. V gene TRBV19 combines with J gene TRBJ1-2; no definite D call. This specimen was peripheral blood, taken in a trial of Ad26.COV2.S vaccine versus placebo. The CDR3, as DNA: TGTGCCAGTAGTAAGGTGGTGGGTGAAGAACGCTATGGCTACACCTTC. As protein: CASSKVVGEERYGYTF.